These 3 T cell receptor beta chains share one sample of origin, sequenced in a study of T cell repertoires in cytomegalovirus infection. TCRdb redid the calling of the reads with MiXCR, one entry per CDR3 protein. The sample records hundreds of thousands of distinct CDR3 sequences, approximately 40% being singletons. What was sequenced was PBMCs. The receptor source for this set is a human donor in good health (CMV status not recorded). Some clones in this sample may be carry-over from other donors' samples.

The chain links TRBV2 to TRBJ2-2, with D possibly called TRBD1 or TRBD2 (6 bases each). Germline loops: CDR1 SNHLY, CDR2 FYNNEI. The CDR3 runs to 16 residues. Trimming left V 4 bases short and J 6 bases short, with 18 bases between. CDR3 loop: CASSGFPGGPSGELFF. The CDR3 coding sequence is TGTGCCAGCAGTGGATTTCCCGGGGGCCCCTCCGGGGAGCTGTTTTTT. Drawing the rest from reference TRBV2 and TRBJ2-2, the complete variable domain is EPEVTQTPSHQVTQMGQEVILRCVPISNHLYFYWYRQILGQKVEFLVSFYNNEISEKSEIFDDQFSVERPDGSNFTLKIRSTKLEDSAMYFCASSGFPGGPSGELFFGEGSRLTVL.

There are a few counts of this clonotype. The J gene is TRBJ2-1, the V gene TRBV12-3 or TRBV12-4, with 8 positions matching TRBD2. This CDR3 region has 12 residues. Losses at the gene ends were 5 bases for V and 12 bases for J; bases not matched to a gene: 6. The CDR3 DNA is TGTGCCAGCAGTCCCAGCGGGAGCGGGCAGTTCTTC. As protein: CASSPSGSGQFF.

This clonotype was picked up a small number of times. CDR3 DNA: TGCGCCAGCAGCCAAGCTCTAGGGGGCCCTTACGAGCAGTACTTC. Its protein product is CASSQALGGPYEQYF. The chain combines TRBV4-3 with TRBJ2-7; 7 positions agree with TRBD1. The trim removed 1 base at V and 4 bases at J, leaving 7 bases unmatched. CDR3 length: 15 residues. Germline V gene lookup returns CDR1 LGHNA and CDR2 YSLEER.